This TCR beta chain was obtained from a study of cytomegalovirus exposure and HLA in healthy donors. Overall study context: The roughly 120 validation repertoires used the same platform as the 650 to 850 first-cohort repertoires, a later analysis reported.

Study-level results: TCR sequences were mostly rare, though some public TCRs occurred in many donors. Reported results showed that the classifier diagnosed cytomegalovirus status with high specificity and sensitivity.

A remark on this clone: Its antigen remains unidentified.

Looked up from germline, CDR1 is GTSNPN and CDR2 is SVGIG (reference sequence). This CDR3 region has 12 residues. V lost 2 bases to trimming and J lost 3 bases, with 5 bases between them. Assay used: immunoSEQ multiplex PCR; TCRdb lists only in-frame clones, some missing. The repertoire consists of roughly 300,000 clones, with more than 80% occurring once and the leading ten covering about 0.91%. This receptor was taken from a woman between 18 and 30 years old in good health and CMV-seronegative. The material sequenced was PBMCs. The V gene is TRBV30, the J gene TRBJ1-3; D is ambiguous. For the CDR3, the DNA is TGTGCCTGGAGTATCGGTGGAAACACCATATATTTT. Its translation is CAWSIGGNTIYF.